These 26 T cell receptor beta chains came from one sample sequenced in a study of T cells in Graves' hyperthyroidism and ophthalmopathy. The TCR beta CDR3 regions underwent amplification using RNA transcripts as the source. HTBI primers were the set used in a first-round RT-PCR of the TCR CDR3. TCRdb re-analysed the multiplex PCR reads in MiXCR, keeping a single row per CDR3 protein. The table has 700,000 to 850,000 distinct CDR3 sequences, roughly a third seen once. The specimen sequenced was blood. These receptors all stem from a woman aged 35 to 49 with Graves' hyperthyroidism.

This clonotype was seen many times. The chain combines TRBV7-9 with TRBJ1-2; 7 bases align to TRBD1. Germline CDR1 reads SEHNR; CDR2 reads FQNEAQ (reference sequence). V was clipped by 2 bases and J by 3 bases; unmatched bases: 3. This CDR3 comprises 14 residues. This CDR3 is CASSLTGDYYGYTF. In DNA form, the CDR3 reads TGTGCCAGCAGCTTAACAGGGGACTACTATGGCTACACCTTC.

The chain couples TRBV20-1 to TRBJ2-5, with 7 bases fitting TRBD2. This CDR3 is built from 14 residues. The germline CDR1 and CDR2 sequences are DFQATT and SNEGSKA (reference sequence). V was clipped by 3 bases and J by 6 bases; unmatched bases: 10. For the CDR3, the DNA is TGCAGTGCTAGCAATCCGGGACTATCCCAGACCCAGTACTTC. Translating it yields CSASNPGLSQTQYF.

The V and J genes are TRBV5-6 and TRBJ2-2, with D perhaps matching TRBD2 (6 bases). The V end lost 0 bases, the J end lost 7 bases, and 13 bases lay between the germline ends. CDR3 length: 15 amino acids. The germline CDR1 and CDR2 sequences are SGHDT and YYEEEE. The CDR3 nucleotides read TGTGCCAGCAGCTTGGCGGGAGAGACTGTCGGGGAGCTGTTTTTT. Amino acid sequence: CASSLAGETVGELFF.

The chain links TRBV5-1 to TRBJ2-6; D is unclear. The V gene's germline CDR1 is SGHRS and CDR2 YFSETQ. CDR3 length: 18 residues. With 4 bases removed from V and 4 bases from J, the gap between germline ends came to 21 bases. This CDR3 is CASSQGSDPTTGANVLTF. DNA of the CDR3: TGCGCCAGCAGCCAAGGGTCGGACCCCACCACCGGGGCCAACGTCCTGACTTTC.

V is TRBV20-1 and J is TRBJ1-4; weak D call: TRBD1 (6 bases). There are 16 residues in the CDR3. The germline V and J ends were trimmed by 3 bases and 6 bases, with 20 bases remaining between them. Germline CDR1 DFQATT, CDR2 SNEGSKA (reference sequence). For the CDR3, the DNA is TGCAGTGCTAGCTCGGGACCCTACAGGACAGATGAAAAACTGTTTTTT. Protein: CSASSGPYRTDEKLFF.

The V gene is TRBV10-1, the J gene TRBJ2-2; 9 nucleotides align to TRBD1. The V segment lost 2 bases and the J segment 6 bases; nucleotides outside the gene matches: 10. The CDR3 runs 17 residues. From germline, CDR1 is WNHNN and CDR2 SYGVQD (reference sequence). The CDR3 is CASSEPPGQGPAGELFF. Written as DNA, the CDR3 is TGCGCCAGCAGTGAGCCCCCGGGACAGGGCCCAGCCGGGGAGCTGTTTTTT.

The V call is TRBV20-1, the J call TRBJ2-7; 7 nucleotides line up with TRBD1. With 3 bases clipped from V and 4 bases from J, the junction kept 9 bases outside the gene matches. Germline-derived CDR1 and CDR2 are DFQATT and SNEGSKA (reference sequence). This CDR3 contains 14 residues. The CDR3: CSASIRDRLYEQYF. DNA for the CDR3: TGCAGTGCTAGCATCCGGGACAGACTTTACGAGCAGTACTTC.

V and J are TRBV19 and TRBJ2-7; D is possibly TRBD2 (7 bases). This CDR3 spans 12 amino acids. From germline, CDR1 is LNHDA and CDR2 SQIVND (reference sequence). Trimming took 11 bases from V and 6 from J, leaving 17 bases between them. This chain's CDR3 is CAVEWGGREQYF. CDR3 DNA sequence: TGTGCCGTCGAGTGGGGGGGCCGCGAGCAGTACTTC.

This chain uses TRBV6-5 with TRBJ1-6; D call uncertain. Trimming removed 6 bases at V and 3 bases at J, with 3 bases between. CDR1 MNHEY and CDR2 SVGAGI come from the germline V gene. This CDR3 region has 12 residues. CDR3 nucleotides: TGTGCCAGCAGCATCTATAATTCACCCCTCCACTTT. This encodes CASSIYNSPLHF.

This clonotype showed up many times. The J gene is TRBJ1-5, the V gene TRBV20-1; possible D gene TRBD1, 5 bases. V lost 5 bases and J 0 bases, leaving 11 bases between the germline ends. Looked up from germline, CDR1 is DFQATT and CDR2 is SNEGSKA (reference sequence). The CDR3 is 14 residues long. The CDR3 DNA sequence: TGCAGTGCTTATGACAGCGATAGCAATCAGCCCCAGCATTTT. Its protein product is CSAYDSDSNQPQHF.

The rearrangement uses TRBV20-1 and TRBJ1-2, with D hard to call. CDR1 DFQATT and CDR2 SNEGSKA come from the germline V gene (reference sequence). The CDR3 contains 17 residues. Trimming took off 0 bases at V and 3 bases at J, with 20 bases between the two ends. CDR3 protein: CSARDRYGRGLDYGYTF. The CDR3 DNA reads TGCAGTGCTAGAGATCGGTATGGGCGGGGATTGGACTATGGCTACACCTTC.

This clonotype appeared many times. V is TRBV10-3 and J is TRBJ1-3; D is undetermined. This CDR3 has 13 residues. V was shortened by 8 bases and J by 4 bases, with 12 bases between the two germline ends. The germline gives CDR1 ENHRY, CDR2 SYGVKD. CDR3 bases: TGTGCCATCCTGGGCGGCCCAGGAAACACCATATATTTT. Its protein is CAILGGPGNTIYF.

The chain carries TRBV19 and TRBJ2-5; D is ambiguous. Germline-derived CDR1 and CDR2 are LNHDA and SQIVND (reference sequence). This CDR3 has 13 residues. The V and J ends lost 7 bases and 2 bases respectively, with 11 bases between them. This chain's CDR3 is CASTTKSQETQYF. In DNA, the CDR3 is TGTGCCAGTACCACAAAGAGTCAAGAGACCCAGTACTTC.

This rearrangement joins TRBV7-2 to TRBJ1-3, with D perhaps matching TRBD1 (5 bases). Trimming took 4 bases from V and 4 from J, leaving 11 bases between them. The CDR3 has 14 residues. In germline, CDR1 is SGHTA, CDR2 FQGNSA. CDR3 loop: CASSSGAWGNTIYF. CDR3 sequence (DNA): TGTGCCAGCAGCTCTGGGGCGTGGGGAAACACCATATATTTT.

The rearrangement links TRBV10-1 to TRBJ2-2; D unclear. V dropped 3 bases and J dropped 8 bases, with 13 bases sitting between them. The CDR3 has 14 amino acids. Germline CDR1 and CDR2: WNHNN and SYGVQD (reference sequence). The CDR3, as DNA: TGCGCCAGCAGTGACAGGCGCCCCAGTGGGGAGCTGTTTTTT. Translating gives CASSDRRPSGELFF.

This clonotype was picked up a small number of times. This chain links TRBV3-1 with TRBJ2-7; 8 bases align to TRBD2. J was trimmed by 3 bases and V by 4 bases; bases with no gene match: 11. CDR1 is LGHDT and CDR2 is YNNKEL in the germline V gene (reference sequence). CDR3 length: 16 residues. The CDR3 sequence: CASSPRTSQVNYEQYF. The CDR3 DNA reads as TGTGCCAGCAGCCCGCGGACTAGCCAAGTTAACTACGAGCAGTACTTC.

This clonotype was observed a few times. CDR3 in DNA: TGTGCCAGCAGTTGGGAGGGCGGTTACAATCAGCCCCAGCATTTT. Its translation is CASSWEGGYNQPQHF. V is TRBV12-3 or TRBV12-4 and J is TRBJ1-5; D is unresolved. With 4 bases removed from V and 3 bases from J, the gap between germline ends came to 13 bases. This CDR3 region has 15 residues.

This clonotype was seen more than once but under ten times. This sequence joins TRBV20-1 and TRBJ2-5, with TRBD2 matching 7 bases. Germline CDR1 DFQATT, CDR2 SNEGSKA (reference sequence). The trim removed 5 bases at V and 1 base at J, leaving 10 bases unmatched. The CDR3 totals 15 residues. This CDR3 is CSADQEAGIQETQYF. Written as DNA, the CDR3 is TGCAGTGCTGACCAAGAAGCGGGGATCCAAGAGACCCAGTACTTC.

This chain connects TRBV20-1 to TRBJ1-6; no reliable D call. This CDR3 comprises 16 residues. CDR1 and CDR2 from the germline V gene are DFQATT and SNEGSKA (reference sequence). V gave up 2 bases and J gave up 6 bases, with 17 bases separating them. The chain's CDR3 is CSARPLEAFFNSPLHF. The CDR3 nucleotides read TGCAGTGCTAGACCCCTTGAAGCTTTCTTTAATTCACCCCTCCACTTT.

This chain uses TRBV6-1 with TRBJ1-6; tentatively, D is TRBD1 (6 bases). Trimming removed 4 bases at V and 16 bases at J, with 11 bases between. This CDR3 region has 11 residues. Germline CDR1 is MNHNS and CDR2 is SASEGT. The CDR3 nucleotides read TGTGCCAGCAGTGTGACAGGCCTACTCCACTTT. It specifies CASSVTGLLHF.

The rearrangement links TRBV2 to TRBJ2-7; D unclear. CDR1 is SNHLY and CDR2 is FYNNEI in the germline V gene. This CDR3 comprises 14 residues. The ends were cut back, 6 bases at V and 3 bases at J, with 15 bases in the middle. The CDR3 nucleotides are TGTGCCAGCAGCCTTCTGGGTCCTCGCTACGAGCAGTACTTC. It yields the protein CASSLLGPRYEQYF.

This clonotype was counted ten times or more. CDR3 loop: CASSQDGGEDTEAFF. In nucleotides, the CDR3 is TGCGCCAGCAGCCAAGATGGGGGGGAAGACACTGAAGCTTTCTTT. This chain joins TRBV4-1 and TRBJ1-1, with D tentatively TRBD1 (5 bases). CDR3 length equals 15 residues. Germline values: CDR1 MGHRA, CDR2 YSYEKL. With 0 bases removed from V and 3 bases from J, the gap between germline ends came to 11 bases.

This clonotype was picked up a small number of times. This chain uses TRBV10-3 with TRBJ2-2, with a tentative D call TRBD2 (5 bases). The germline V and J ends were trimmed by 8 bases and 4 bases, with 5 bases remaining between them. This CDR3 region has 11 residues. CDR1 is ENHRY and CDR2 is SYGVKD in the germline V gene. This chain's CDR3 is CAIRGTGELFF. CDR3 in DNA: TGTGCCATCCGGGGCACCGGGGAGCTGTTTTTT.

Remarks on this clonotype: A much larger clonotype is one base distant, so this may be a read error. The V and J genes are TRBV6-1 and TRBJ1-6; D possibly corresponds to TRBD1 (6 bases). The CDR3 sequence is 16 residues long. Germline V gene lookup returns CDR1 MNHNS and CDR2 SASEGT. CDR3 sequence reads: CASSATGNSGNSPLRF. CDR3 bases: TGTGCCAGCAGTGCCACAGGGAATTCAGGCAATTCACCCCTCCGCTTT.

Details on this clonotype: A much bigger clone sits one base away, suggesting this may be a read error. The genes are TRBV7-2 and TRBJ1-1, with D unresolved. The CDR3 has 14 residues. The V gene's germline CDR1 is SGHTA and CDR2 FQGNSA. CDR3 sequence reads: CAGSVTTRNTEAFF. CDR3 sequence (DNA): TGTGCCGGCAGCGTGACAACCCGGAACACTGAAGCTTTCTTT.

This clonotype appeared many times. The J gene is TRBJ1-5, the V gene TRBV20-1, with no clear D. The CDR3 is made up of 12 amino acids. Trimming removed 3 bases from V and 1 base from J, with 4 bases in between. Germline-derived CDR1 and CDR2 are DFQATT and SNEGSKA (reference sequence). The CDR3 spells CSARRSNQPQHF. Written as DNA, the CDR3 is TGCAGTGCTAGGAGGAGCAATCAGCCCCAGCATTTT.